This T cell receptor beta chain is from a study of CD8+ T cells in alopecia areata. Overall study context: Tofacitinib exposure lasted 6 to 18 months, followed by 6 months off drug.

Extracted RNA was reverse transcribed, and the resulting cDNA served as sequencing template. Using immunoSEQ multiplex PCR, the repertoire was profiled, and TCRdb retains in-frame clones only, with some absent. This table has some 100,000 clones, about three fifths appearing once. This clone was detected a few times. Germline V gene lookup returns CDR1 SGHNT and CDR2 YYREEE (reference sequence). This CDR3 has 12 amino acids. The V and J ends lost 4 bases and 12 bases respectively, with 14 bases between them. The treatment is: oral pan-JAK inhibitor, 5-10 mg twice daily. Sequences were derived from CD8+ T cells sorted from blood, sampled at approximately week 56, from a patient treated with tofacitinib. The clonotype comes from a human donor with alopecia areata. This chain uses TRBV5-4 with TRBJ2-1; D perhaps matches TRBD1 (6 bases). The CDR3 coding sequence is TGTGCCAGCAGCGGCGACAGGAAAGTGCAGTTCTTC. It specifies CASSGDRKVQFF.